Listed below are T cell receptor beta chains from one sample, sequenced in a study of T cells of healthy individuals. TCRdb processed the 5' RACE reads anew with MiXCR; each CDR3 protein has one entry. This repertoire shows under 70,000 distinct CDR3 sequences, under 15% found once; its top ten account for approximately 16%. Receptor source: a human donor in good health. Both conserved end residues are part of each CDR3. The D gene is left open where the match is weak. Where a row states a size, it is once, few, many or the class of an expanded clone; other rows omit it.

CDR3 DNA: TGCAGCGTGTCTCAGGGAGCAGATCAGCCCCAGCATTTT
CDR3 protein: CSVSQGADQPQHF
CDR3 length: 13
J gene: TRBJ1-5
D gene: NA
V gene: TRBV29-1
clone size: NA

CDR3 DNA: TGCAGTATGAGCAGGGGAGACGCAGATACGCAGTATTTT
CDR3 protein: CSMSRGDADTQYF
CDR3 length: 13
J gene: TRBJ2-3
D gene: NA
V gene: TRBV20-1
clone size: many

CDR3 DNA: TGTGCCAGCAGTCGCATAGCGGGGACCTACGAGCAGTACTTC
CDR3 protein: CASSRIAGTYEQYF
CDR3 length: 14
J gene: TRBJ2-7
D gene: TRBD2
V gene: TRBV6-5
clone size: NA

CDR3 DNA: TGCGCCAGCAGCCAAGATACGAGCGGGGGGGCCAATGAGCAGTTCTTC
CDR3 protein: CASSQDTSGGANEQFF
CDR3 length: 16
J gene: TRBJ2-1
D gene: TRBD2
V gene: TRBV4-1
clone size: NA

CDR3 DNA: TGTGCCAGCAGCTTAGGGGTCGGAGGGGTCGAGCAGTACTTC
CDR3 protein: CASSLGVGGVEQYF
CDR3 length: 14
J gene: TRBJ2-7
D gene: NA
V gene: TRBV7-3
clone size: many

CDR3 DNA: TGTGCCAGCAGCTTAAAAGGACAGGGCCCCTACGAGCAGTACTTC
CDR3 protein: CASSLKGQGPYEQYF
CDR3 length: 15
J gene: TRBJ2-7
D gene: TRBD1
V gene: TRBV7-9
clone size: NA

CDR3 DNA: TGTGCCAGCAGCCCTGTAGGGACGGCCACTCTGGGGCAGTACTTC
CDR3 protein: CASSPVGTATLGQYF
CDR3 length: 15
J gene: TRBJ2-7
D gene: NA
V gene: TRBV7-9
clone size: NA

CDR3 DNA: TGTGCCATCAGCCCTGGGTCCGTGGGCAATTCACCCCTCCACTTT
CDR3 protein: CAISPGSVGNSPLHF
CDR3 length: 15
J gene: TRBJ1-6
D gene: NA
V gene: TRBV10-3
clone size: few

CDR3 DNA: TGTGCCAGCAGCGTAGCCAATGAGCAGTTCTTC
CDR3 protein: CASSVANEQFF
CDR3 length: 11
J gene: TRBJ2-1
D gene: NA
V gene: TRBV9
clone size: NA

CDR3 DNA: TGCGCCAGCAGTGAGCAGATTAACTATGGCTACACCTTC
CDR3 protein: CASSEQINYGYTF
CDR3 length: 13
J gene: TRBJ1-2
D gene: NA
V gene: TRBV10-2
clone size: many

CDR3 DNA: TGTGCCAGCAGAGTAACAGGGCTTCTTGGCTACACCTTC
CDR3 protein: CASRVTGLLGYTF
CDR3 length: 13
J gene: TRBJ1-2
D gene: NA
V gene: TRBV2
clone size: many

CDR3 DNA: TGTGCCACAGGGGGGCCCCAGCATTTT
CDR3 protein: CATGGPQHF
CDR3 length: 9
J gene: TRBJ1-5
D gene: TRBD1
V gene: TRBV6-1
clone size: many

CDR3 DNA: TGTGCCACCAGTGCACCGGGTCAAAATCAGCCCCAGCATTTT
CDR3 protein: CATSAPGQNQPQHF
CDR3 length: 14
J gene: TRBJ1-5
D gene: NA
V gene: TRBV24-1
clone size: NA

CDR3 DNA: TGTGCCAGCAGCTCCGGGGCACAAGAGACCCAGTACTTC
CDR3 protein: CASSSGAQETQYF
CDR3 length: 13
J gene: TRBJ2-5
D gene: NA
V gene: TRBV12-3/TRBV12-4
clone size: NA

CDR3 DNA: TGTGCCAGCAGCCAAGGGGACAAAGGGACCCAGTACTTC
CDR3 protein: CASSQGDKGTQYF
CDR3 length: 13
J gene: TRBJ2-5
D gene: NA
V gene: TRBV14
clone size: few

CDR3 DNA: TGCGCCAGCAGCCAAGATAATGGCCAGAGCACGAGCTCTGGAAACACCATATATTTT
CDR3 protein: CASSQDNGQSTSSGNTIYF
CDR3 length: 19
J gene: TRBJ1-3
D gene: NA
V gene: TRBV4-3
clone size: many

CDR3 DNA: TGTGCCATCAGTGGGCCTGGGGAGCAGTACTTC
CDR3 protein: CAISGPGEQYF
CDR3 length: 11
J gene: TRBJ2-7
D gene: NA
V gene: TRBV10-3
clone size: many

CDR3 DNA: TGTGCCAGCATAGGCCCCAAGACCGGAGAGACCCTGTACTTC
CDR3 protein: CASIGPKTGETLYF
CDR3 length: 14
J gene: TRBJ2-5
D gene: NA
V gene: TRBV6-2/TRBV6-3
clone size: NA

CDR3 DNA: TGTGCCAGCCACTCCCCGGGGACTGAAGCTTTCTTT
CDR3 protein: CASHSPGTEAFF
CDR3 length: 12
J gene: TRBJ1-1
D gene: NA
V gene: TRBV2
clone size: few

CDR3 DNA: TGTGCCAGCAGCTCGGGTCCCATTTCACCCCTCCACTTT
CDR3 protein: CASSSGPISPLHF
CDR3 length: 13
J gene: TRBJ1-6
D gene: NA
V gene: TRBV7-2
clone size: NA

CDR3 DNA: TGTGCCAGCCAAAAGGGCGAATCCTTCCAAGAGACCCAGTACTTC
CDR3 protein: CASQKGESFQETQYF
CDR3 length: 15
J gene: TRBJ2-5
D gene: NA
V gene: TRBV7-9
clone size: few

CDR3 DNA: TGTGCCAGCAGCTTGGACGAGCAGTACTTC
CDR3 protein: CASSLDEQYF
CDR3 length: 10
J gene: TRBJ2-7
D gene: NA
V gene: TRBV7-9
clone size: few

CDR3 DNA: TGTGCCAGCAGCTTAAGACAGAACACTGAAGCTTTCTTT
CDR3 protein: CASSLRQNTEAFF
CDR3 length: 13
J gene: TRBJ1-1
D gene: NA
V gene: TRBV7-2
clone size: many

CDR3 DNA: TGTGCCAGCGGACCAACTAGCGTTTCCTCTGGGGCCAACGTCCTGACTTTC
CDR3 protein: CASGPTSVSSGANVLTF
CDR3 length: 17
J gene: TRBJ2-6
D gene: TRBD2
V gene: TRBV6-5
clone size: many

CDR3 DNA: TGTGCCAGCACCGGGGGGTTCAATGAGCAGTTCTTC
CDR3 protein: CASTGGFNEQFF
CDR3 length: 12
J gene: TRBJ2-1
D gene: TRBD2
V gene: TRBV6-2/TRBV6-3
clone size: NA

CDR3 DNA: TGTGCCAGCATCAGGGACGTTAGCAATGAGCAGTTCTTC
CDR3 protein: CASIRDVSNEQFF
CDR3 length: 13
J gene: TRBJ2-1
D gene: NA
V gene: TRBV12-3/TRBV12-4
clone size: many

CDR3 DNA: TGCAGTGCCCCCCAACTTCGAGAGGGCGGCTACACCTTC
CDR3 protein: CSAPQLREGGYTF
CDR3 length: 13
J gene: TRBJ1-2
D gene: NA
V gene: TRBV20-1
clone size: many

CDR3 DNA: TGTGCCAGCAGTGAACTTGTCGAGCAGTACTTC
CDR3 protein: CASSELVEQYF
CDR3 length: 11
J gene: TRBJ2-7
D gene: NA
V gene: TRBV2
clone size: many